The clone carrying this T cell receptor (beta chain) showed up many times. Its target is unknown. These data belong to a study of spatial heterogeneity in lung cancer. Study overall: Alpha-chain sequences were consistently detected less often than beta-chain sequences.

Study findings and constraints: At tumor resection, ubiquitous expanded TCRs were detected in blood more often than later.

Time point here: sample taken at primary tumor resection. Whole RNA from tumor, nontumor lung or frozen PBMC was sequenced unsorted. Donation came from around 72 patients with untreated early-stage non-small cell lung cancer. A unique molecular identifier was carried by every single TCR cDNA molecule. TCRdb ran MiXCR on the 5' RACE reads and lists one entry per CDR3 protein. The table lists approximately 25,000 distinct CDR3 sequences, 3.3% of them singletons. V lost 4 bases to trimming and J lost 6 bases; unmatched junction nucleotides: 5. This CDR3 region has 14 residues. Germline V gene sequence: CDR1 LNHDA, CDR2 SQIVND (reference sequence).

The source was PBMCs, collected at surgery. The V call is TRBV19, the J call TRBJ1-1; 10 nucleotides match TRBD1. This TCR was sampled from a female donor with early-stage non-small cell lung cancer. CDR3 in amino acids: CASSSRGTGAEAFF. Here the CDR3 DNA reads TGTGCCAGTAGTAGTCGGGGGACAGGGGCTGAAGCTTTCTTT.